A single sample is the source of the 27 T cell receptor beta chains below, sequenced in a study of blood T cell repertoires in COVID-19. Assay: immunoSEQ multiplex PCR; the TCRdb copy retains only in-frame clones and omits some. The data show roughly 120,000 clones, nearly 90% seen once. Sequenced: peripheral blood. The receptors stem from a woman in her fifties or sixties with COVID-19, enrolled during active disease.

This chain joins TRBV7-9 and TRBJ2-7; no clear D. Trimming shortened V by 0 bases and J by 5 bases, and 11 bases separated the two germline ends. The CDR3 consists of 14 residues. In germline, CDR1 is SEHNR, CDR2 FQNEAQ (reference sequence). As DNA, the CDR3 is TGTGCCAGCAGCTTAGCCGAGGAAAGGAACGAGCAGTACTTC. Its protein is CASSLAEERNEQYF. Full variable domain (remainder filled in from reference TRBV7-9 and TRBJ2-7): DTGVSQNPRHKITKRGQNVTFRCDPISEHNRLYWYRQTLGQGPEFLTYFQNEAQLEKSRLLSDRFSAERPKGSFSTLEIQRTEQGDSAMYLCASSLAEERNEQYFGPGTRLTVT.

The gene calls are TRBV3-1 (or the pseudogene TRBV3-2) and TRBJ2-7; TRBD2 might be the D (7 bases). The V and J ends lost 4 bases and 2 bases respectively, with 18 bases between them. CDR1 is LGHDT, CDR2 YNNKEL, per germline (reference sequence). The CDR3 contains 16 residues. The CDR3 sequence is CASSRGGPGEPYEQYF. The CDR3 DNA reads as TGTGCCAGCAGCCGGGGGGGGCCGGGGGAACCCTACGAGCAGTACTTC.

A word on this clone: Other DNA sequences in the sample encode the same CDR3. The V and J genes are TRBV6-5 and TRBJ1-2, with D maybe TRBD1 (5 bases). CDR3 length equals 13 residues. The germline CDR1 and CDR2 sequences are MNHEY and SVGAGI. The V gene lost 8 bases and the J gene lost 3 bases, with 13 bases spanning the gap. The CDR3 DNA follows: TGTGCCAGCCGGACGGGGGGGGACTATGGCTACACCTTC. Amino acid sequence: CASRTGGDYGYTF.

V usage is TRBV19 and J usage is TRBJ1-6; 7 nucleotides agree with TRBD1. Trimming cost V 4 bases and J 7 bases; bases outside gene matches: 10. The CDR3 has 16 amino acids. The germline CDR1 and CDR2 sequences are LNHDA and SQIVND (reference sequence). The CDR3 loop is CASSTLGQRLNSPLHF. In DNA, the CDR3 is TGTGCCAGTAGTACGCTGGGACAGAGATTAAATTCACCCCTCCACTTT. Full variable domain (outside the CDR3, taken from reference TRBV19 and TRBJ1-6): DGGITQSPKYLFRKEGQNVTLSCEQNLNHDAMYWYRQDPGQGLRLIYYSQIVNDFQKGDIAEGYSVSREKKESFPLTVTSAQKNPTAFYLCASSTLGQRLNSPLHFGNGTRLTVT.

This clone has just one count. An end of the junction does not agree with germline; a read error may underlie this. This sequence joins TRBV5-1 and TRBJ2-1; TRBD2 matches 13 bases. CDR1 is SGHRS, CDR2 YFSETQ, per germline. The CDR3 runs 22 residues. CDR3 sequence reads: CASTSSAGLGLAGKMGYYEQFF. In nucleotides, the CDR3 is TGCGCCAGCACATCCTCCGCGGGGCTGGGACTAGCGGGGAAAATGGGCTACTATGAGCAGTTCTTC.

The V call is TRBV3-1 (or the pseudogene TRBV3-2), the J call TRBJ1-1; no definite D call. Germline V gene data show CDR1 as LGHDT and CDR2 as YNNKEL (reference sequence). V gave up 1 base and J gave up 5 bases, with 5 bases separating them. The CDR3 is 12 amino acids. DNA for the CDR3: TGTGCCAGCAGCCAAGCCGGGACTGAAGCTTTCTTT. This gives the protein CASSQAGTEAFF.

This rearrangement joins TRBV6-4 to TRBJ2-1; maybe TRBD2 (7 bases). V lost 4 bases and J lost 5, with 12 bases in between. The CDR3 is 14 residues long. CDR1 and CDR2 from the germline V gene are MRHNA and SNTAGT. In nucleotides, the CDR3 is TGTGCCAGCAGTGCGGCGGGGGCCCACAATGAGCAGTTCTTC. Translation: CASSAAGAHNEQFF.

The CDR3 DNA follows: TGTGCCAGCAGCCCGATAGGTCGGGGGACTGAAGCTTTCTTT. Translating it yields CASSPIGRGTEAFF. V is TRBV5-4 and J is TRBJ1-1, with D possibly matching TRBD1 (5 bases). Trimming took off 4 bases at V and 5 bases at J, with 15 bases between the two ends. CDR1 SGHNT and CDR2 YYREEE come from the germline V gene (reference sequence). This CDR3 spans 14 amino acids.

The chain is built from TRBV2 and TRBJ2-2; D possibly corresponds to TRBD2 (6 bases). V was shortened by 7 bases and J by 6 bases, with 12 bases between the two germline ends. In germline, CDR1 is SNHLY, CDR2 FYNNEI. This CDR3 comprises 13 residues. In DNA, the CDR3 is TGTGCCAGCATGGCGGGGTGGTCCGGGGAGCTGTTTTTT. Amino acids: CASMAGWSGELFF. Using reference TRBV2 and TRBJ2-2 for the parts outside the CDR3, the full variable domain is EPEVTQTPSHQVTQMGQEVILRCVPISNHLYFYWYRQILGQKVEFLVSFYNNEISEKSEIFDDQFSVERPDGSNFTLKIRSTKLEDSAMYFCASMAGWSGELFFGEGSRLTVL.

The genes are TRBV19 and TRBJ2-5; 8 bases match TRBD1. This CDR3 spans 13 amino acids. From germline, CDR1 is LNHDA and CDR2 SQIVND (reference sequence). Trimming took 3 bases from V and 4 from J; bases not matched to a gene: 1. The CDR3 here is CASSIDRGETQYF. CDR3 coding DNA: TGTGCCAGTAGTATCGACAGGGGAGAGACCCAGTACTTC.

The chain has TRBV30 and TRBJ2-6, with D hard to call. Germline V gene lookup returns CDR1 GTSNPN and CDR2 SVGIG (reference sequence). The length of the CDR3 is 13 residues. The V and J ends lost 3 bases and 4 bases respectively, with 7 bases between them. The CDR3 region has the DNA TGTGCCTGGAGCGTAACAGGGGCCAACGTCCTGACTTTC. Protein: CAWSVTGANVLTF.

The chain combines TRBV10-3 with TRBJ1-1; the D gene is possibly TRBD1 (5 bases). The germline V gene encodes CDR1 ENHRY and CDR2 SYGVKD. The CDR3 length is 15 residues. Deletions cut 6 bases from V and 2 bases from J, with 16 bases between. CDR3 in DNA: TGTGCCATCAGCGGGGGGAGCTCAGGAAACACTGAAGCTTTCTTT. This sequence encodes CAISGGSSGNTEAFF.

The chain carries TRBV27 and TRBJ1-6; D not resolved. V lost 2 bases and J lost 9, with 11 bases in between. The length of the CDR3 is 14 residues. Germline values: CDR1 MNHEY, CDR2 SMNVEV (reference sequence). In DNA, the CDR3 is TGTGCCAGCAGTTTAGGGAGGGCAGGTTCACCCCTCCACTTT. Translating gives CASSLGRAGSPLHF.

The chain carries TRBV5-1 and TRBJ2-5; a weak D match, TRBD2 (6 bases). This CDR3 is built from 14 residues. The ends were cut back, 0 bases at V and 3 bases at J, with 9 bases in the middle. CDR1 and CDR2 (germline): SGHRS, YFSETQ. The CDR3 sequence is CASSLVAGKETQYF. For the CDR3, the DNA is TGCGCCAGCAGCTTGGTGGCGGGGAAAGAGACCCAGTACTTC.

V and J are TRBV6-4 and TRBJ1-1, with TRBD1 identical over 8 bases. V trimming: 6 bases; J trimming: 6 bases; junction bases outside the gene matches: 9. The CDR3 is 14 amino acids. Germline V gene sequence: CDR1 MRHNA, CDR2 SNTAGT. The CDR3 sequence is CASSPGGASAEAFF. CDR3 nucleotide sequence: TGTGCCAGCAGCCCAGGGGGCGCGTCGGCTGAAGCTTTCTTT.

V gene TRBV19 combines with J gene TRBJ2-4, with 10 bases matching TRBD1. This CDR3 has 16 residues. J was trimmed by 2 bases and V by 3 bases; bases with no gene match: 4. The germline CDR1 and CDR2 sequences are LNHDA and SQIVND (reference sequence). The CDR3 here is CASSIMGQGTKNIQYF. The CDR3, as DNA: TGTGCCAGTAGTATCATGGGACAGGGGACCAAAAACATTCAGTACTTC.

This chain connects TRBV19 to TRBJ1-3; tentative D call: TRBD1 (6 bases). This CDR3 is built from 13 residues. Trimming stripped 10 bases from V and 1 base from J, with 11 bases between. In germline, CDR1 is LNHDA, CDR2 SQIVND (reference sequence). The CDR3 DNA reads TGTGCCACTTCCGGGACATCTGGAAACACCATATATTTT. Translated, it gives CATSGTSGNTIYF.

CDR3 protein: CASSLGLSTGELFF. The CDR3 bases are TGTGCCAGCAGCCTAGGACTCTCCACCGGGGAGCTGTTTTTT. The chain employs TRBV7-3 and TRBJ2-2; D may be TRBD2 (5 bases). CDR3 length equals 14 residues. V was trimmed by 5 bases and J by 4 bases, leaving 11 bases between them. The germline V gene encodes CDR1 SGHTA and CDR2 FQGTGA.

V and J are TRBV9 and TRBJ2-3; TRBD2 agrees at 9 bases. Germline V gene lookup returns CDR1 SGDLS and CDR2 YYNGEE. Unmatched junction bases numbered 9, after V lost 5 bases and J lost 2 bases. The CDR3 has 16 amino acids. This CDR3 is CASSKVAGDATDTQYF. CDR3 DNA: TGTGCCAGCAGTAAAGTAGCGGGGGACGCCACAGATACGCAGTATTTT.

In DNA form, the CDR3 reads TGTGCCAGCAGTTTAGGCAGGGCTCAGACCCAGTACTTC. This translates into CASSLGRAQTQYF. The chain couples TRBV12-3 or TRBV12-4 to TRBJ2-5; tentative D call: TRBD1 (5 bases). CDR3 length: 13 residues. Trimming cost V 1 base and J 6 bases, with 9 bases left between them.

The rearrangement uses TRBV19 and TRBJ2-1; D gene uncertain. The germline gives CDR1 LNHDA, CDR2 SQIVND (reference sequence). The V and J ends lost 8 bases and 9 bases respectively, with 11 bases between them. The CDR3 is 11 amino acids. CDR3 sequence: CASFSRGEQFF. The CDR3 nucleotides read TGTGCCAGTTTCTCACGCGGTGAGCAGTTCTTC.

This clone was seen only once. The rearrangement uses TRBV19 and TRBJ1-5; 12 bases are a match to TRBD1. Germline V gene data show CDR1 as LNHDA and CDR2 as SQIVND (reference sequence). CDR3 length: 18 residues. The J segment lost 1 base and the V segment lost 11 bases, leaving 15 bases of the junction unmatched. This CDR3 is CAPPGGTGGPKSNQPQHF. CDR3 nucleotide sequence: TGTGCCCCCCCTGGTGGGACAGGGGGCCCTAAAAGCAATCAGCCCCAGCATTTT.

This chain connects TRBV19 to TRBJ2-7; 10 bases map to TRBD1. The CDR3 extends over 16 amino acids. Trimming cost V 3 bases and J 7 bases; bases outside gene matches: 12. Per the germline V gene, CDR1 is LNHDA and CDR2 is SQIVND (reference sequence). CDR3 amino acids: CASSIRTGGRAGEQYF. The CDR3 nucleotides are TGTGCCAGTAGTATTCGGACAGGGGGTCGTGCCGGGGAGCAGTACTTC.

The chain recombines TRBV7-9 with TRBJ2-7; D uncertain. Germline-derived CDR1 and CDR2 are SEHNR and FQNEAQ (reference sequence). This CDR3 contains 14 residues. Trimming left V 1 base short and J 2 bases short, with 9 bases between. DNA of the CDR3: TGTGCCAGCAGCTTAGAGGTAGCCCCCTACGAGCAGTACTTC. Protein product: CASSLEVAPYEQYF.

This chain connects TRBV7-9 to TRBJ1-4; 9 bases are a match to TRBD1. V lost 4 bases and J lost 8; bases outside the gene matches: 17. This CDR3 has 18 residues. Germline V lookup: CDR1 SEHNR, CDR2 FQNEAQ (reference sequence). The DNA of the CDR3 is TGTGCCAGCAGCTCAGCCCCCTCATACAGGGGGCTGAACGAAAAACTGTTTTTT. It specifies CASSSAPSYRGLNEKLFF.

This rearrangement joins TRBV11-2 to TRBJ1-5; the D gene is possibly TRBD1 (6 bases). The CDR3 is made up of 17 amino acids. Germline values: CDR1 SGHAT, CDR2 FQNNGV. With 1 base removed from V and 2 bases from J, the gap between germline ends came to 15 bases. CDR3: CASSLGQAGRGNQPQHF. CDR3 nucleotides: TGTGCCAGCAGCTTAGGACAGGCCGGGCGGGGCAATCAGCCCCAGCATTTT.

This clone has just one count. The rearrangement uses TRBV5-1 and TRBJ2-5; weak D call: TRBD1 (5 bases). The V gene's germline CDR1 is SGHRS and CDR2 YFSETQ. CDR3 length equals 14 residues. Deletions cut 2 bases from V and 0 bases from J, with 8 bases between. CDR3 loop: CASSLRQNQETQYF. In DNA, the CDR3 is TGCGCCAGCAGCTTAAGACAGAACCAAGAGACCCAGTACTTC.